This is a list of T cell receptor beta chains from one sample in a study of vaccination effects on CD4 cells after COVID-19. Assay used: immunoSEQ multiplex PCR; TCRdb lists only in-frame clones, some missing. The table shows fewer than 25,000 clones, with about 73% occurring only once. The antigens of these receptors remain unknown. Sequenced material: CD4+ T cells from PBMCs cultured with HCoV-229E spike peptides, taken before COVID-19 vaccination. These receptor sequences come from a human donor who received a COVID-19 vaccine. Each CDR3 is given with its conserved first and last residue. A D gene is named only where the DNA matches it firmly. A row's size may be missing; if present it is once, few, many or a size class.

size	V	D	J	DNA	CDR3
-	TRBV30	-	TRBJ1-6	TGTGCCTGGAGTCCGACCGTCGGACACTCCGCATCACCCCTCCACTTT	CAWSPTVGHSASPLHF
-	TRBV11-2	TRBD1	TRBJ2-3	TGTGCCAGCAGCTTAGATGGGACAGGGGGGGATACGCAGTATTTT	CASSLDGTGGDTQYF
-	TRBV5-4	TRBD1	TRBJ2-1	TGTGCCAGCAGCGCCGGGACAGCGAATGAGCAGTTCTTC	CASSAGTANEQFF
-	TRBV7-9	TRBD1	TRBJ1-2	TGTGCCAGCAGCGGACAGGCCAACTATGGCTACACCTTC	CASSGQANYGYTF
few	TRBV6-5	TRBD1	TRBJ2-5	TGTGCCAGCAGGGATTCAGGGGGCCAAGAGACCCAGTACTTC	CASRDSGGQETQYF
-	TRBV6-2/TRBV6-3	-	TRBJ2-1	TGTGCCAGCAGTCGGCTGGGTGCGGGCAATGAGCAGTTCTTC	CASSRLGAGNEQFF
-	TRBV19	-	TRBJ1-3	TGTGCCAGTACCAAACCCCCACTGTCCGCAGGAAACACCATATATTTT	CASTKPPLSAGNTIYF
-	TRBV5-5	-	TRBJ1-2	TGTGCCAGCAGCCAAGTCGGGGGCTCGGGTGGCTACACCTTC	CASSQVGGSGGYTF
-	TRBV4-2	TRBD1	TRBJ1-5	TGTGCCAGCAGCCCGGACAGGGTTAGCAATCAGCCCCAGCATTTT	CASSPDRVSNQPQHF
-	TRBV5-4	-	TRBJ2-5	TGTGCCAGCAGCTTGGTCTCCGGGGGCGCAGGAAAGACCCAGTACTTC	CASSLVSGGAGKTQYF
once	TRBV6-5	TRBD1	TRBJ1-6	TGTGCCAGCAGGGAGGGACAGTACAATTCACCCCTCCACTTT	CASREGQYNSPLHF
-	TRBV2	-	TRBJ2-7	TGTGCCAGTAGCCAGTTGGGATCCTACGAGCAGTACTTC	CASSQLGSYEQYF
-	TRBV4-1	-	TRBJ1-2	TGCGCCAGCAGCCAAGCAACGGGATTCTATGGCTACACCTTC	CASSQATGFYGYTF
-	TRBV7-2	TRBD1	TRBJ1-5	TGTGCCAGCAGCTCCAGACAGGGGGGCAATCAGCCCCAGCATTTT	CASSSRQGGNQPQHF
-	TRBV5-1	TRBD2	TRBJ2-5	TGCGCCAGCAACGATGGGGGGGGGCAAGAGACCCAGTACTTC	CASNDGGGQETQYF
-	TRBV10-1	TRBD1	TRBJ2-2	TGCGCCACAGGACAGGGGGCGAACACCGGGGAGCTGTTTTTT	CATGQGANTGELFF
-	TRBV27	-	TRBJ1-2	TGTGCCAGCAGTTTACGGGGAGGTCGAGGAGGCTACACCTTC	CASSLRGGRGGYTF
-	TRBV2	-	TRBJ1-1	TGTGCCAGCAGGGGACCTGGGGTTGTGAACACTGAAGCTTTCTTT	CASRGPGVVNTEAFF